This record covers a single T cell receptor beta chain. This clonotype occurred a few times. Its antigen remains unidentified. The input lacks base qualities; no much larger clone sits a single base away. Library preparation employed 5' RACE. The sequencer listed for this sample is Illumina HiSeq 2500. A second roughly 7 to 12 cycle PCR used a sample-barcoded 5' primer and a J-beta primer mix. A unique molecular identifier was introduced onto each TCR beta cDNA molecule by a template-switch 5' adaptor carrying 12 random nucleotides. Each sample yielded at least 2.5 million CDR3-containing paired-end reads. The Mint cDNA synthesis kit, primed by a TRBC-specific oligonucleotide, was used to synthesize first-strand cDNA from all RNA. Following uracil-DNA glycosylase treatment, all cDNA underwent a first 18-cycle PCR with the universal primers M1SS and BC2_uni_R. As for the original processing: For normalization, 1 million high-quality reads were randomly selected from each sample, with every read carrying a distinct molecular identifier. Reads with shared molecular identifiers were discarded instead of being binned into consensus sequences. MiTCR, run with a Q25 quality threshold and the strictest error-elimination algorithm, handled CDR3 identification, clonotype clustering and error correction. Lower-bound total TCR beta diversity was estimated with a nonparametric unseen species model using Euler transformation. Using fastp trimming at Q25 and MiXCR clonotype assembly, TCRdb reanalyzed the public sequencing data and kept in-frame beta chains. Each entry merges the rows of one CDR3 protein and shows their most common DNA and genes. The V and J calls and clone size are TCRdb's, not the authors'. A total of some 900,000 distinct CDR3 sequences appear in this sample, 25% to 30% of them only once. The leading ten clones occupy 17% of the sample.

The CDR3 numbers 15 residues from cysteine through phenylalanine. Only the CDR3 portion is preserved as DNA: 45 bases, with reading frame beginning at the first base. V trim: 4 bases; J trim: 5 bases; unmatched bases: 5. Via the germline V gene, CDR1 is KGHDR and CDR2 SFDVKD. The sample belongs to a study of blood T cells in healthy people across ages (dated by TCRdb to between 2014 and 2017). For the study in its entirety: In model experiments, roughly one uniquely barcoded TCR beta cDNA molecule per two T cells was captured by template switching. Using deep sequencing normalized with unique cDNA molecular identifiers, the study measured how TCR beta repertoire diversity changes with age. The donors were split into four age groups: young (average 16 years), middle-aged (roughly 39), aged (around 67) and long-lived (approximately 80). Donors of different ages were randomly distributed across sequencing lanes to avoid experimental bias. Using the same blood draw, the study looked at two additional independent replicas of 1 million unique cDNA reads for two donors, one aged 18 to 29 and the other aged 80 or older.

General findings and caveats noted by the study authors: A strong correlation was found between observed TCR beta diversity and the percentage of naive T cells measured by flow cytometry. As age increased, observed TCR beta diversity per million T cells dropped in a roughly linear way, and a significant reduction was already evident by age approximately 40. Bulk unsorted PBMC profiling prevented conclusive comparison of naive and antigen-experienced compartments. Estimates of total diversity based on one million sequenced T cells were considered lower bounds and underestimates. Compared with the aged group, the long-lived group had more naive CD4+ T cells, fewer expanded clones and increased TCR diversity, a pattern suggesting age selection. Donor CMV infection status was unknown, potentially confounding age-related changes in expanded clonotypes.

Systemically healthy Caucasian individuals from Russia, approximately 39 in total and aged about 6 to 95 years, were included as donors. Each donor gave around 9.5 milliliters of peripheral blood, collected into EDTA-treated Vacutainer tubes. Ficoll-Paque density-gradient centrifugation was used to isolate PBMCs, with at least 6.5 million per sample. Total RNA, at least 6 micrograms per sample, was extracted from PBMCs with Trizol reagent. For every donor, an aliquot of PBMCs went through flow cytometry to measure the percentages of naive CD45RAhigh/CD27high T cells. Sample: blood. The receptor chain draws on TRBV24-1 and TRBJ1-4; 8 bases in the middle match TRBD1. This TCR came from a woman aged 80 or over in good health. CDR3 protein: CATSEKQGGNEKLFF. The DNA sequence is TGTGCCACCAGTGAGAAACAGGGGGGAAATGAAAAACTGTTTTTT.